The source of this T cell receptor (beta chain) is a study of T cell repertoires in cytomegalovirus infection. Study context: TCR beta signatures that were public indicated CMV infection and matching HLA type.

Concerning this clonotype itself: Its specificity is not known.

The germline V and J ends were trimmed by 2 bases and 7 bases, with 9 bases remaining between them. The germline gives CDR1 PRHDT, CDR2 FYEKMQ (reference sequence). CDR3 length equals 13 residues. MiXCR, applied by TCRdb to the reads, yields one record per CDR3 protein. The table lists 400,000 to 550,000 distinct CDR3 sequences, about 11% of them singletons. The study, taken as a whole, reports: Using cumulative public TCR beta family frequency, the authors identified those who carried CMV together with the relevant HLA. Ex vivo, HLA-C-restricted CMV-specific TCR beta clonotypes prevailed over the rest of the response.

This receptor was taken from a human donor in good health (CMV status not recorded). Some clones in this sample may be carry-over from other donors' samples. The chain couples TRBV13 to TRBJ2-1; TRBD2 is a possible D gene (5 bases). The sequencing sample was made of PBMCs. CDR3 DNA: TGTGCCAGCAGCTTACGGGGAGCAAATGAGCAGTTCTTC. Its translation: CASSLRGANEQFF.